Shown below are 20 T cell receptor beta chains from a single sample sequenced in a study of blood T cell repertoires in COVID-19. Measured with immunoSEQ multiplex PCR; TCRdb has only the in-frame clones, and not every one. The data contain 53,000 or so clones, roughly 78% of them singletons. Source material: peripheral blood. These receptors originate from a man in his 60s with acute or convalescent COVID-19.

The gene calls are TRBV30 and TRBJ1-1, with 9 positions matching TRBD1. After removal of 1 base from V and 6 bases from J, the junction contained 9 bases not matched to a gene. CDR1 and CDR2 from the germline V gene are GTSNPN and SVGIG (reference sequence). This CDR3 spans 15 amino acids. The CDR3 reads CAWSGGTGREAEAFF. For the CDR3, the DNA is TGTGCCTGGAGTGGAGGGACAGGGAGAGAGGCTGAAGCTTTCTTT.

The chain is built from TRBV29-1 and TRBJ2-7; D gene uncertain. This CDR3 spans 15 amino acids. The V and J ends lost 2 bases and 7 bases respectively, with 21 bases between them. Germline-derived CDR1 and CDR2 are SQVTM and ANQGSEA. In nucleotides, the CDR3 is TGCAGCGTTGAAACCCGCGAATCTTCTCCGAGGGAGCAGTACTTC. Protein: CSVETRESSPREQYF.

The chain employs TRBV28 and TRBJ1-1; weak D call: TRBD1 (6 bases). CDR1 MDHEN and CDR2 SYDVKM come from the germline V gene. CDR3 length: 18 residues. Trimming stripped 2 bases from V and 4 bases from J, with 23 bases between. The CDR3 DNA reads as TGTGCCAGCAGTTTAATCCTCAGGGGTGGGGTGAGTGGCACTGAAGCTTTCTTT. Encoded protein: CASSLILRGGVSGTEAFF.

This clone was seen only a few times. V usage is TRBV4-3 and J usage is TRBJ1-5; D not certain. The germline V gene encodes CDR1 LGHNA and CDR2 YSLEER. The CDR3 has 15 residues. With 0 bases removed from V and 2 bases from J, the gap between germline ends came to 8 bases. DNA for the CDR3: TGCGCCAGCAGCCAAGATCCCCAGGGCAATCAGCCCCAGCATTTT. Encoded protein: CASSQDPQGNQPQHF.

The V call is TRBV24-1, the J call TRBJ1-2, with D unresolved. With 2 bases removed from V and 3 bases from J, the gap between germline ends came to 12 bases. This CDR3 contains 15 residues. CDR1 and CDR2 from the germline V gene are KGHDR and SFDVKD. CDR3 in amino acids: CATSDSRSNDYGYTF. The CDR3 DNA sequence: TGTGCCACCAGTGATTCACGGTCCAATGACTATGGCTACACCTTC.

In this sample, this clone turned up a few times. CDR3 protein: CASSQVGGRVGELFF. CDR3 sequence (DNA): TGTGCCAGCAGCCAAGTAGGGGGCCGGGTTGGGGAGCTGTTTTTT. The V gene is TRBV3-1 (or the pseudogene TRBV3-2), the J gene TRBJ2-2, with 7 bases aligning to TRBD1. Trimming at V came to 1 base and at J to 8 bases, leaving 7 bases not matched to a gene. The CDR3 is 15 amino acids. Germline V lookup: CDR1 LGHDT, CDR2 YNNKEL (reference sequence).

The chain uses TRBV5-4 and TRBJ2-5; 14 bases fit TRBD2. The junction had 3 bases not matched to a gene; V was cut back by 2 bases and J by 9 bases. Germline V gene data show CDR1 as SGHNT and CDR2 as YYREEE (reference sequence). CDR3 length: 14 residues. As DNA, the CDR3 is TGTGCCAGCAGCTTAGGGACTAGCGGGAGTTCCCAGTACTTC. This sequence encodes CASSLGTSGSSQYF.

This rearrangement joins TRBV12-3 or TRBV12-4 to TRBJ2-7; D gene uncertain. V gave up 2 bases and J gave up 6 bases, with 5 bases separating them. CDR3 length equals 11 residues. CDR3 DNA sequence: TGTGCCAGCAGTTTATTCAGCGAGCAGTACTTC. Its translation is CASSLFSEQYF.

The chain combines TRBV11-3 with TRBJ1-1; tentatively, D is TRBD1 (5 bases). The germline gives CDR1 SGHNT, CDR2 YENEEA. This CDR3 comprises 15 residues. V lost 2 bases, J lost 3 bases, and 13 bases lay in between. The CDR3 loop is CASSLRGQLHTEAFF. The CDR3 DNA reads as TGTGCCAGCAGCTTAAGAGGACAACTTCACACTGAAGCTTTCTTT.

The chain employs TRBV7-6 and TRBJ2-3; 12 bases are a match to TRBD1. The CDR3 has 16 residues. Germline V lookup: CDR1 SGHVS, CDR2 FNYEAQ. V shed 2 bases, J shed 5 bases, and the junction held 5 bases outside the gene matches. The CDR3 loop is CASSLRDRGRGDTQYF. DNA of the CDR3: TGTGCCAGCAGCTTACGGGACAGGGGGCGCGGAGATACGCAGTATTTT.

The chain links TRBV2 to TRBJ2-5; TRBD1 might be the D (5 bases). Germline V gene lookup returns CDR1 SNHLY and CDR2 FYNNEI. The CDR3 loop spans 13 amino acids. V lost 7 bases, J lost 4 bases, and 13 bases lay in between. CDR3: CASKGIRGETQYF. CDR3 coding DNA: TGTGCCAGCAAAGGAATTAGGGGAGAGACCCAGTACTTC.

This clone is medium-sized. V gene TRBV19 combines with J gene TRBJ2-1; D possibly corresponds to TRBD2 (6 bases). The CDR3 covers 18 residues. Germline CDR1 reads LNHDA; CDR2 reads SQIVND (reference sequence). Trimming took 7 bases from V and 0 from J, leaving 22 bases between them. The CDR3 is CASKGWSGGEDSYNEQFF. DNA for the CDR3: TGTGCCAGTAAGGGGTGGTCCGGGGGAGAAGACTCCTACAATGAGCAGTTCTTC.

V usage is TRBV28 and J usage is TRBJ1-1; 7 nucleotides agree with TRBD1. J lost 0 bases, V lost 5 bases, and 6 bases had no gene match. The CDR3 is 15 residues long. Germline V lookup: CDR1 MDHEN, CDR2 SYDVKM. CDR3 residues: CASSELTGLNTEAFF. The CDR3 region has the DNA TGTGCCAGCAGTGAGCTGACAGGGCTGAACACTGAAGCTTTCTTT. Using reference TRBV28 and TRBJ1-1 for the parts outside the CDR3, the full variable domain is DVKVTQSSRYLVKRTGEKVFLECVQDMDHENMFWYRQDPGLGLRLIYFSYDVKMKEKGDIPEGYSVSREKKERFSLILESASTNQTSMYLCASSELTGLNTEAFFGQGTRLTVV.

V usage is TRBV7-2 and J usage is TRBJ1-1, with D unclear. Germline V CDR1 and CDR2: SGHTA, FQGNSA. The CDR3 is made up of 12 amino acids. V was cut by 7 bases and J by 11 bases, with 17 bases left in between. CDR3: CASTWAGGGAFF. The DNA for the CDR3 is TGTGCCAGCACCTGGGCAGGTGGTGGTGCTTTCTTT.

CDR3 loop: CASSFGTGEETQYF. In DNA form, the CDR3 reads TGTGCCAGCAGCTTCGGGACAGGGGAAGAGACCCAGTACTTC. The chain is built from TRBV7-2 and TRBJ2-5; TRBD1 agrees at 10 bases. The CDR3 is 14 amino acids. The J segment lost 3 bases and the V segment lost 3 bases, leaving 1 base of the junction unmatched. CDR1 SGHTA and CDR2 FQGNSA come from the germline V gene. Complete variable domain (other parts from reference TRBV7-2 and TRBJ2-5): GAGVSQSPSNKVTEKGKDVELRCDPISGHTALYWYRQSLGQGLEFLIYFQGNSAPDKSGLPSDRFSAERTGGSVSTLTIQRTQQEDSAVYLCASSFGTGEETQYFGPGTRLLVL.

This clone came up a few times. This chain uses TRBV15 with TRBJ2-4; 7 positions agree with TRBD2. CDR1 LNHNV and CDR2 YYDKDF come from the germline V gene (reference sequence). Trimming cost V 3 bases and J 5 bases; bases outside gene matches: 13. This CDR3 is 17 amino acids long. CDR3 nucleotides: TGTGCCACCAGCAGGGGCCCTAGCGGTGGGTCCCAAAACATTCAGTACTTC. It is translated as CATSRGPSGGSQNIQYF.

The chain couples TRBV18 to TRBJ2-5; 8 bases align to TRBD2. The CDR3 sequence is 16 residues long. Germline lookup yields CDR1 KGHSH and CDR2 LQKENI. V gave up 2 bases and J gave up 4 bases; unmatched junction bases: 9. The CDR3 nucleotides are TGTGCCAGCTCACCAAGGAATAGCGGGACGGGAGAGACCCAGTACTTC. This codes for CASSPRNSGTGETQYF.

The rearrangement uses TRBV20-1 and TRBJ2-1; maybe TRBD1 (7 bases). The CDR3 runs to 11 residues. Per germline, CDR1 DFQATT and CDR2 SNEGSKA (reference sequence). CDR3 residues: CSRGVYNEQFF. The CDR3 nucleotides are TGCAGCAGGGGGGTCTACAATGAGCAGTTCTTC.

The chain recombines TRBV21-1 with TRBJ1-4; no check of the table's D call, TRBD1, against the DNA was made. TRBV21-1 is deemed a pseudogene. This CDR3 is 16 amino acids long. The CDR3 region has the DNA TGTGCCAGCAGCAAATACTTTACAGGGGGTAATGAAAAACTGTTTTTT. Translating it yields CASSKYFTGGNEKLFF.

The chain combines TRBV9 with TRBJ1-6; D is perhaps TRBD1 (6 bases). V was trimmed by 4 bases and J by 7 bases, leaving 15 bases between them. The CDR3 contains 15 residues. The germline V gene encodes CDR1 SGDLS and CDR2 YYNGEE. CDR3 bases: TGTGCCAGCAGCCTTTCTACAGGGACCAATTCACCCCTCCACTTT. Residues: CASSLSTGTNSPLHF.